These 16 T cell receptor beta chains originate from one sample sequenced in a study of blood T cells in healthy people across ages. Alongside a J-beta primer mix, a sample-barcoded 5' primer served in a second PCR lasting about 7 to 12 cycles. MiXCR was run by TCRdb on the 5' RACE reads, yielding one entry per CDR3 protein. Here the sample spans around 520,000 distinct CDR3 sequences, about 27% being singletons. The sample was also linked to a second study, of T cells of mothers and their children.

The sequencing sample was made of blood. These TCRs come from a boy under 10 years old in good health.

The rearrangement uses TRBV6-6 and TRBJ1-3; D not certain. V dropped 2 bases and J dropped 4 bases, with 6 bases sitting between them. The CDR3 loop spans 13 amino acids. Looked up from germline, CDR1 is MNHNY and CDR2 is SVGAGI (reference sequence). CDR3 amino acids: CASSYIQGNTIYF. For the CDR3, the DNA is TGTGCCAGCAGTTACATACAGGGAAACACCATATATTTT.

Comments on this clonotype: One end of the junction is discordant with germline, which a read error may explain. The genes are TRBV7-9 and TRBJ2-3, with D hard to call. The CDR3 sequence is 11 residues long. Germline CDR1 SEHNR, CDR2 FQNEAQ (reference sequence). CDR3 in DNA: TGTGCCAGCAGCCCACCAGATACGCGGTATTTT. Amino acids: CASSPPDTRYF.

The rearrangement links TRBV7-9 to TRBJ1-2, with 8 bases matching TRBD1. Per germline, CDR1 SEHNR and CDR2 FQNEAQ (reference sequence). Unmatched junction bases numbered 4, after V lost 5 bases and J lost 2 bases. The CDR3 is made up of 14 amino acids. The CDR3 region has the DNA TGTGCCAGCAGCGGACAGGGTTCCAACTATGGCTACACCTTC. It yields the protein CASSGQGSNYGYTF. Looking up the rest from reference TRBV7-9 and TRBJ1-2 gives the full variable domain: DTGVSQNPRHKITKRGQNVTFRCDPISEHNRLYWYRQTLGQGPEFLTYFQNEAQLEKSRLLSDRFSAERPKGSFSTLEIQRTEQGDSAMYLCASSGQGSNYGYTFGSGTRLTVV.

The chain recombines TRBV20-1 with TRBJ2-3, with D possibly being TRBD1 (6 bases). The V gene's germline CDR1 is DFQATT and CDR2 SNEGSKA (reference sequence). The V end was cut by 4 bases, the J end by 6 bases, with 14 bases between. The CDR3 spans 13 residues. Written as DNA, the CDR3 is TGCAGTGCTACGGGACAACTTTGGGATACGCAGTATTTT. Encoded protein: CSATGQLWDTQYF.

This clonotype was counted between two and nine times. For the CDR3, the DNA is TGCAGTGCTTGGGCCCTACTAGCGGGAGTATACGAGCAGTACTTC. This translates into CSAWALLAGVYEQYF. The chain uses TRBV20-1 and TRBJ2-7; 11 bases align to TRBD2. The CDR3 spans 15 residues. Germline values: CDR1 DFQATT, CDR2 SNEGSKA (reference sequence). J was trimmed by 4 bases and V by 5 bases; bases with no gene match: 10.

The chain uses TRBV29-1 and TRBJ2-5; D not certain. CDR3 size: 13 residues. Germline CDR1 and CDR2: SQVTM and ANQGSEA. V gave up 4 bases and J gave up 5 bases, with 14 bases separating them. CDR3 in amino acids: CSVGGRTQETQYF. The CDR3 bases are TGCAGCGTTGGTGGACGGACCCAGGAGACCCAGTACTTC.

This clonotype was picked up a small number of times. The chain employs TRBV29-1 and TRBJ2-7; D might be TRBD1 (5 bases). The CDR3 length is 13 residues. Trimming cost V 4 bases and J 3 bases, with 13 bases left between them. Germline CDR1 reads SQVTM; CDR2 reads ANQGSEA. CDR3 sequence reads: CSVALRQSYEQYF. The CDR3 DNA is TGCAGCGTTGCTTTAAGACAGAGCTACGAGCAGTACTTC.

V gene TRBV2 combines with J gene TRBJ2-1, with D perhaps TRBD1 (5 bases). Trimming took 4 bases from V and 6 from J, leaving 10 bases between them. Per germline, CDR1 SNHLY and CDR2 FYNNEI. The CDR3 sequence is 13 residues long. The CDR3 loop is CASSGQIPNEQFF. DNA of the CDR3: TGTGCCAGCAGTGGACAGATCCCCAATGAGCAGTTCTTC.

The CDR3 here is CGSQLAGGNNEQFF. CDR3 nucleotides: TGTGGCAGTCAACTAGCGGGAGGAAACAATGAGCAGTTCTTC. The chain has TRBV6-2 or TRBV6-3 and TRBJ2-5; 12 bases are a match to TRBD2. The DNA end is more similar to TRBJ2-1, so the J call may be wrong. The CDR3 spans 14 residues. Germline V gives CDR1 MNHEY, CDR2 SVGEGT.

The chain is built from TRBV12-3 or TRBV12-4 and TRBJ2-1; 7 bases agree with TRBD1. V shed 2 bases, J shed 7 bases, and the junction held 8 bases outside the gene matches. The CDR3 runs 15 residues. The CDR3 protein is CASSLFTGDSNEQFF. The CDR3 coding sequence is TGTGCCAGCAGTTTATTCACAGGGGATTCTAATGAGCAGTTCTTC.

The CDR3 is CSARNRTSGVINEQFF. The DNA for the CDR3 is TGCAGTGCTAGAAACCGGACTAGCGGGGTGATCAATGAGCAGTTCTTC. The chain uses TRBV20-1 and TRBJ2-1; the match to TRBD2 covers 12 bases. J was trimmed by 6 bases and V by 2 bases; bases with no gene match: 8. The CDR3 has 16 residues. The germline CDR1 and CDR2 sequences are DFQATT and SNEGSKA (reference sequence).

This clonotype was seen repeatedly, ten times or more. The chain is built from TRBV11-2 and TRBJ2-7, with TRBD2 matching 7 bases. The CDR3 runs 12 residues. V was clipped by 5 bases and J by 6 bases; unmatched bases: 4. The germline V gene has CDR1 SGHAT and CDR2 FQNNGV. CDR3 in amino acids: CASSPGGVEQYF. CDR3 DNA: TGTGCCAGCAGCCCGGGAGGCGTCGAGCAGTACTTC.

This clonotype showed up just a few times. This chain connects TRBV29-1 to TRBJ1-2; TRBD1 agrees at 9 bases. Trimming at V came to 5 bases and at J to 4 bases, leaving 11 bases not matched to a gene. The CDR3 runs to 15 residues. Germline V CDR1 and CDR2: SQVTM, ANQGSEA. The CDR3 here is CSVFDLGQGSYGYTF. CDR3 nucleotides: TGCAGCGTTTTCGATTTGGGACAGGGAAGCTATGGCTACACCTTC. Full variable domain (missing parts from reference TRBV29-1 and TRBJ1-2): SAVISQKPSRDICQRGTSLTIQCQVDSQVTMMFWYRQQPGQSLTLIATANQGSEATYESGFVIDKFPISRPNLTFSTLTVSNMSPEDSSIYLCSVFDLGQGSYGYTFGSGTRLTVV.

This clonotype was found a few times. A much larger clone differs by one base, so this may be a read error. The J gene is TRBJ2-6, the V gene TRBV4-1; possible D gene TRBD2, 7 bases. This CDR3 contains 17 residues. V lost 4 bases, J lost 0 bases, and 13 bases lay in between. Germline V gene data show CDR1 as MGHRA and CDR2 as YSYEKL. DNA of the CDR3: TGCGCCAGCAGCCCGGGGGGCACCCTCTCTGGGGCCAACGTCCTGACTTTC. Its translation: CASSPGGTLSGANVLTF.

In its sample, this clonotype was seen a few times. The V call is TRBV3-1, the J call TRBJ2-5; TRBD2 is a possible D gene (5 bases). Trimming took off 0 bases at V and 5 bases at J, with 19 bases between the two ends. The length of the CDR3 is 17 residues. The germline gives CDR1 LGHDT, CDR2 YNNKEL (reference sequence). The CDR3 nucleotides are TGTGCCAGCAGCCAAGATGGGAGCACTAACGGGAAGGAGACCCAGTACTTC. Protein product: CASSQDGSTNGKETQYF.

This chain uses TRBV9 with TRBJ2-3; D might be TRBD2 (6 bases). Germline-derived CDR1 and CDR2 are SGDLS and YYNGEE. Trimming pared 6 bases from V and 4 bases from J, leaving 12 bases between. The CDR3 spans 13 residues. The CDR3 nucleotides are TGTGCCAGCACGGGAGATGTTCCAGATACGCAGTATTTT. The encoded protein is CASTGDVPDTQYF.